This entry lists 29 T cell receptor beta chains sequenced from one sample in a study of post-analysis software for immune sequencing data. Regarding the study as a whole: TRBV segments more frequent in patients than in controls numbered roughly five and included TRBV5-6, TRBV5-1 and TRBV20-1.

These receptors have no known antigen. TCR beta cDNA libraries included unique molecular identifiers. TCRdb passed the PCR reads through MiXCR, listing each CDR3 protein once. This sample has around 770,000 distinct CDR3 sequences, with roughly 46% found just once. The material sequenced was blood. Receptor source: a girl aged 5-17 years with multiple sclerosis.

The chain recombines TRBV7-3 with TRBJ2-1; tentatively, D is TRBD1 or TRBD2 (5 bases each). The CDR3 has 13 amino acids. The germline V gene has CDR1 SGHTA and CDR2 FQGTGA. Trimming took off 3 bases at V and 11 bases at J, with 14 bases between the two ends. CDR3 sequence: CASSFSWDHKQFF. In DNA form, the CDR3 reads TGTGCCAGCAGCTTCTCCTGGGACCATAAGCAGTTCTTC.

This chain links TRBV4-3 with TRBJ2-5, with TRBD2 matching 10 bases. Trimming removed 1 base from V and 2 bases from J; junction bases left unmatched: 10. Germline-derived CDR1 and CDR2 are LGHNA and YSLEER. The length of the CDR3 is 18 residues. DNA for the CDR3: TGCGCCAGCAGCCAAGTACGTCTAGCGGGAGTGGGGCAAGAGACCCAGTACTTC. This translates into CASSQVRLAGVGQETQYF.

The gene calls are TRBV5-1 and TRBJ2-7; no definite D call. Germline CDR1 reads SGHRS; CDR2 reads YFSETQ. The CDR3 sequence is 14 residues long. V shed 0 bases and J shed 2 bases, with 9 bases lying between them. CDR3 sequence: CASSLVGSAYEQYF. In DNA, the CDR3 is TGCGCCAGCAGCTTGGTTGGCAGCGCCTACGAGCAGTACTTC.

This clonotype was counted a single time. This chain uses TRBV12-5 with TRBJ2-1; no definite D call. V was shortened by 7 bases and J by 10 bases, with 17 bases between the two germline ends. The germline V gene has CDR1 LGHNT and CDR2 FRNRAP. CDR3 size: 13 residues. DNA of the CDR3: TGTGCTAGTGCTCCTGACCTCTCCTACGAGCAGTTCTTC. Amino acids: CASAPDLSYEQFF.

This clonotype has more than one count but fewer than ten. CDR3 sequence reads: CASSQEVDSFYEQYF. CDR3 nucleotides: TGTGCCAGCAGCCAAGAAGTGGACAGTTTCTACGAGCAGTACTTC. V is TRBV4-2 and J is TRBJ2-7; perhaps TRBD1 as D (6 bases). V was cut by 0 bases and J by 3 bases, with 12 bases left in between. The CDR3 spans 15 residues. Germline V gene lookup returns CDR1 LGHNA and CDR2 YNFKEQ.

This clonotype came up many times. V gene TRBV12-3 or TRBV12-4 combines with J gene TRBJ2-1; 13 bases agree with TRBD2. Germline trimming cut 1 base from V and 0 bases from J; bases unmatched to any gene: 3. CDR3 length: 18 residues. CDR3 in DNA: TGTGCCAGCAGTTTAGTGGGACTAGCGGGGAGCTCCTACAATGAGCAGTTCTTC. Its translation: CASSLVGLAGSSYNEQFF.

The chain uses TRBV29-1 and TRBJ1-1; a weak D match, TRBD1 (5 bases). The V gene's germline CDR1 is SQVTM and CDR2 ANQGSEA. Trimming removed 1 base from V and 6 bases from J, with 18 bases in between. CDR3 length: 15 residues. CDR3 DNA sequence: TGCAGCGTTGAAGCGCCCAGAGACAGTGCCTCTGAAGCTTTCTTT. Translation: CSVEAPRDSASEAFF.

This clonotype was picked up a small number of times. The rearrangement links TRBV7-2 to TRBJ2-5, with D possibly being TRBD1 (7 bases). The CDR3 is made up of 16 amino acids. CDR1 and CDR2 (germline): SGHTA, FQGNSA. Between the trimmed V and J ends, which lost 2 bases and 4 bases, there was a span of 17 bases. The CDR3 loop is CASSLSFHRGGETQYF. The CDR3 DNA follows: TGTGCCAGCAGCTTAAGTTTTCACAGGGGAGGAGAGACCCAGTACTTC.

The gene calls are TRBV7-8 and TRBJ2-3; 8 bases align to TRBD2. J gave up 9 bases and V 5 bases, and 16 bases lay outside the gene matches. The CDR3 contains 16 residues. Germline CDR1 and CDR2: SGHVS and FQNEAQ. Here the CDR3 DNA reads TGTGCCAGCAGCCCTAAGTCCAGCGGGAGAATTAGGACGCAGTATTTT. Translated: CASSPKSSGRIRTQYF.

V gene TRBV12-3 or TRBV12-4 combines with J gene TRBJ1-5; D gene ambiguous. The CDR3 sequence is 12 residues long. Trimming took 7 bases from V and 8 from J, leaving 12 bases between them. CDR3 in DNA: TGTGCCAGCACCTATGGTGTCGAGCCCCAGCATTTT. It translates to CASTYGVEPQHF.

The rearrangement uses TRBV4-3 and TRBJ2-5; TRBD1 is a possible D gene (5 bases). The assigned J gene may be wrong: the sequence end matches TRBJ2-7 better. The germline V gene has CDR1 LGHNA and CDR2 YSLEER. This CDR3 contains 15 residues. The CDR3 sequence is CASSQAGLGPYEQYF. As DNA, the CDR3 is TGCGCCAGCAGCCAAGCCGGGTTGGGGCCATACGAGCAGTACTTC.

V usage is TRBV5-1 and J usage is TRBJ2-2; maybe TRBD2 (6 bases). The CDR3 has 15 residues. CDR1 is SGHRS and CDR2 is YFSETQ in the germline V gene. The V gene lost 4 bases and the J gene lost 5 bases, with 15 bases spanning the gap. CDR3 residues: CASSPSTSKTGELFF. CDR3 sequence (DNA): TGCGCCAGCAGCCCCTCGACTAGTAAGACCGGGGAGCTGTTTTTT. Full variable domain (remainder filled in from reference TRBV5-1 and TRBJ2-2): KAGVTQTPRYLIKTRGQQVTLSCSPISGHRSVSWYQQTPGQGLQFLFEYFSETQRNKGNFPGRFSGRQFSNSRSEMNVSTLELGDSALYLCASSPSTSKTGELFFGEGSRLTVL.

For this clonotype: One end of the junction fails to match germline, which may point to a read error. The V and J genes are TRBV4-1 and TRBJ1-2; maybe TRBD1 (6 bases). The CDR3 consists of 16 residues. Germline V lookup: CDR1 MGHRA, CDR2 YSYEKL. The CDR3: CACSQDPRGGRGSYTF. The CDR3 DNA reads as TGCGCCTGCAGCCAAGATCCCCGTGGGGGGCGCGGGAGCTACACCTTC.

The genes are TRBV10-3 and TRBJ2-1; no firm D call. This CDR3 has 16 residues. Germline CDR1 ENHRY, CDR2 SYGVKD. Trimming removed 4 bases at V and 0 bases at J, with 13 bases between. The DNA for the CDR3 is TGTGCCATCAGTGGCAGGACCGAGAGCTCCTACAATGAGCAGTTCTTC. Its protein product is CAISGRTESSYNEQFF.

This clonotype was observed once. The V gene is TRBV6-1, the J gene TRBJ2-3; D possibly uses TRBD1 or TRBD2 (6 bases each). Germline assignment: CDR1 MNHNS and CDR2 SASEGT. V gave up 3 bases and J gave up 6 bases, with 16 bases separating them. The CDR3 is made up of 15 amino acids. The CDR3 here is CASSEVGGRSDTQYF. In DNA form, the CDR3 reads TGTGCCAGCAGTGAGGTCGGGGGCCGGTCCGATACGCAGTATTTT.

The sample holds a few counts of this clonotype. V and J are TRBV29-1 and TRBJ2-3; the D gene is possibly TRBD1 (6 bases). V was clipped by 7 bases and J by 0 bases, with 11 bases between them. The germline V gene has CDR1 SQVTM and CDR2 ANQGSEA. The CDR3 runs to 13 residues. The CDR3 bases are TGCAGCGCTCCGGGACAAAGCACAGATACGCAGTATTTT. Translating it yields CSAPGQSTDTQYF.

The chain employs TRBV5-6 and TRBJ1-1, with 7 bases aligning to TRBD1. CDR3 size: 16 residues. V dropped 0 bases and J dropped 2; count of bases not matched to a gene: 7. From germline, CDR1 is SGHDT and CDR2 YYEEEE. CDR3 amino acids: CASSLGPWTGNTEAFF. The CDR3 DNA sequence: TGTGCCAGCAGCTTGGGCCCCTGGACAGGCAACACTGAAGCTTTCTTT.

This clonotype was detected only a few times. The gene calls are TRBV9 and TRBJ1-6, with D uncertain. This CDR3 contains 14 residues. V lost 5 bases, J lost 1 base, and 7 bases lay in between. Germline values: CDR1 SGDLS, CDR2 YYNGEE. The CDR3 nucleotides read TGTGCCAGCAGTCGAGCATCCTATAATTCACCCCTCCACTTT. Amino acids: CASSRASYNSPLHF. Full variable domain (missing parts from reference TRBV9 and TRBJ1-6): DSGVTQTPKHLITATGQRVTLRCSPRSGDLSVYWYQQSLDQGLQFLIQYYNGEERAKGNILERFSAQQFPDLHSELNLSSLELGDSALYFCASSRASYNSPLHFGNGTRLTVT.

The chain combines TRBV28 with TRBJ1-5, with D maybe TRBD1 (6 bases). The CDR3 runs to 16 residues. With 5 bases removed from V and 0 bases from J, the gap between germline ends came to 14 bases. The germline V gene has CDR1 MDHEN and CDR2 SYDVKM. CDR3 protein: CASSDPQGPSNQPQHF. CDR3 bases: TGTGCCAGCAGTGATCCACAGGGACCTAGCAATCAGCCCCAGCATTTT.

This clonotype was found once. The chain recombines TRBV20-1 with TRBJ2-3; 7 bases agree with TRBD2. There are 18 residues in the CDR3. The germline V gene encodes CDR1 DFQATT and CDR2 SNEGSKA (reference sequence). The trim removed 0 bases at V and 0 bases at J, leaving 12 bases unmatched. The CDR3 protein is CSARDLLAEITSTDTQYF. CDR3 DNA sequence: TGCAGTGCTAGAGATCTCCTAGCGGAGATTACTAGCACAGATACGCAGTATTTT.

This clonotype was seen only a few times. This sequence joins TRBV5-1 and TRBJ1-2; D is unresolved. The CDR3 is 15 amino acids. Germline V gene lookup returns CDR1 SGHRS and CDR2 YFSETQ. Trimming stripped 0 bases from V and 0 bases from J, with 9 bases between. CDR3 sequence: CASSLAGSANYGYTF. As DNA, the CDR3 is TGCGCCAGCAGCTTGGCGGGCAGCGCTAACTATGGCTACACCTTC. Using reference TRBV5-1 and TRBJ1-2 for the parts outside the CDR3, the full variable domain is KAGVTQTPRYLIKTRGQQVTLSCSPISGHRSVSWYQQTPGQGLQFLFEYFSETQRNKGNFPGRFSGRQFSNSRSEMNVSTLELGDSALYLCASSLAGSANYGYTFGSGTRLTVV.

This sequence joins TRBV10-3 and TRBJ2-3, with 7 positions matching TRBD2. This CDR3 has 14 residues. V trimming: 6 bases; J trimming: 2 bases; junction bases outside the gene matches: 5. Germline assignment: CDR1 ENHRY and CDR2 SYGVKD. The CDR3 protein is CAISASGLTDTQYF. The CDR3 region has the DNA TGTGCCATCAGCGCTAGCGGCCTCACAGATACGCAGTATTTT.

This chain connects TRBV20-1 to TRBJ2-6; 8 bases map to TRBD1. The CDR3 has 16 amino acids. V was clipped by 4 bases and J by 2 bases; unmatched bases: 7. CDR1 is DFQATT and CDR2 is SNEGSKA in the germline V gene (reference sequence). The chain's CDR3 is CSATGTGPAGANVLTF. DNA for the CDR3: TGCAGTGCTACCGGGACAGGCCCCGCTGGGGCCAACGTCCTGACTTTC.

V usage is TRBV11-2 and J usage is TRBJ1-5; D is uncertain. The germline gives CDR1 SGHAT, CDR2 FQNNGV. With 5 bases removed from V and 2 bases from J, the gap between germline ends came to 13 bases. The CDR3 is 15 amino acids. CDR3 in DNA: TGTGCCAGCAGCCGCCCGGTCAGAGGCAATCAGCCCCAGCATTTT. Translated: CASSRPVRGNQPQHF.

V is TRBV11-2 and J is TRBJ2-5, with TRBD1 as a possible D gene (6 bases). Judging by the DNA end, TRBJ2-7 fits better; the J call may be wrong. The CDR3 has 14 amino acids. The V gene's germline CDR1 is SGHAT and CDR2 FQNNGV. Here the CDR3 DNA reads TGTGCCAGCAGCCTCGGACAGCAATTTTACGAGCAGTACTTC. Its protein is CASSLGQQFYEQYF.

This clonotype has a handful of counts. The rearrangement joins TRBV20-1 to TRBJ2-7; D is perhaps TRBD2 (6 bases). The ends were cut back, 5 bases at V and 4 bases at J, with 15 bases in the middle. The CDR3 loop spans 13 amino acids. Per the germline V gene, CDR1 is DFQATT and CDR2 is SNEGSKA (reference sequence). CDR3 amino acids: CSAWRGLPYEQYF. The CDR3 DNA follows: TGCAGTGCTTGGCGGGGCCTGCCGTACGAGCAGTACTTC.

This sequence joins TRBV29-1 and TRBJ2-6, with TRBD1 matching over 10 bases. Germline V gene sequence: CDR1 SQVTM, CDR2 ANQGSEA. Losses at the gene ends were 4 bases for V and 1 base for J; bases not matched to a gene: 7. The CDR3 sequence is 17 residues long. The CDR3 loop reads CSVAIQGQGSGANVLTF. CDR3 bases: TGCAGCGTTGCAATTCAGGGACAGGGGTCTGGGGCCAACGTCCTGACTTTC.

The rearrangement joins TRBV15 to TRBJ2-1; D is possibly TRBD2 (5 bases). V lost 0 bases and J 3 bases, leaving 6 bases between the germline ends. In germline, CDR1 is LNHNV, CDR2 YYDKDF (reference sequence). The CDR3 has 14 amino acids. The CDR3 here is CATSRDEGYNEQFF. CDR3 nucleotides: TGTGCCACCAGCAGAGATGAGGGCTACAATGAGCAGTTCTTC.

This clonotype appeared a few times. This sequence joins TRBV5-1 and TRBJ2-6; D ambiguous. CDR3 length equals 18 residues. Germline V lookup: CDR1 SGHRS, CDR2 YFSETQ. The V end was cut by 1 base, the J end by 0 bases, with 14 bases between. The CDR3 DNA follows: TGCGCCAGCAGCTTGTCCAAGGGCCCAAGCTCTGGGGCCAACGTCCTGACTTTC. It yields the protein CASSLSKGPSSGANVLTF.